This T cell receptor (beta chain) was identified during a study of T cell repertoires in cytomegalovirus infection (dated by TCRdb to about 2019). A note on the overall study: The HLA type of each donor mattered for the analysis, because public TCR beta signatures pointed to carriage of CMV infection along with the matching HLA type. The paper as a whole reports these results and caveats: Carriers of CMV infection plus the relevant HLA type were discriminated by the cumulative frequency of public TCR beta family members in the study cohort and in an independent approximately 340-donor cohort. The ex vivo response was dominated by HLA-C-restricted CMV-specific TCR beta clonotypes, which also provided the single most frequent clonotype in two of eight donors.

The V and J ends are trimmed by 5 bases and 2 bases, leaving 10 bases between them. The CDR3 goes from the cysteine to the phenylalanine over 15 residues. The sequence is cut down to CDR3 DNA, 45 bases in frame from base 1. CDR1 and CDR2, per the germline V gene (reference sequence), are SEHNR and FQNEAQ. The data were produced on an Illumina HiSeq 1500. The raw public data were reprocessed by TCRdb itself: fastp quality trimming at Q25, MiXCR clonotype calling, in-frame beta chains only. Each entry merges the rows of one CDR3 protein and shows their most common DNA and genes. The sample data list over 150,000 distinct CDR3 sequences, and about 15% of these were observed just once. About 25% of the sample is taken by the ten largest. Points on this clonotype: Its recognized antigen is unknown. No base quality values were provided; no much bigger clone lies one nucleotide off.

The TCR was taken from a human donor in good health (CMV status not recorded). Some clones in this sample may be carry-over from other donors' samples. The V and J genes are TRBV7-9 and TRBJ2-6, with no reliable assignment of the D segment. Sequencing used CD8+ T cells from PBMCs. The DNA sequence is TGTGCCAGCAGCCCCGAAGCGACTGGGGCCAACGTCCTGACTTTC. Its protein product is CASSPEATGANVLTF. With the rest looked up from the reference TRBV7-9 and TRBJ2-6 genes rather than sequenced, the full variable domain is DTGVSQNPRHKITKRGQNVTFRCDPISEHNRLYWYRQTLGQGPEFLTYFQNEAQLEKSRLLSDRFSAERPKGSFSTLEIQRTEQGDSAMYLCASSPEATGANVLTFGAGSRLTVL.